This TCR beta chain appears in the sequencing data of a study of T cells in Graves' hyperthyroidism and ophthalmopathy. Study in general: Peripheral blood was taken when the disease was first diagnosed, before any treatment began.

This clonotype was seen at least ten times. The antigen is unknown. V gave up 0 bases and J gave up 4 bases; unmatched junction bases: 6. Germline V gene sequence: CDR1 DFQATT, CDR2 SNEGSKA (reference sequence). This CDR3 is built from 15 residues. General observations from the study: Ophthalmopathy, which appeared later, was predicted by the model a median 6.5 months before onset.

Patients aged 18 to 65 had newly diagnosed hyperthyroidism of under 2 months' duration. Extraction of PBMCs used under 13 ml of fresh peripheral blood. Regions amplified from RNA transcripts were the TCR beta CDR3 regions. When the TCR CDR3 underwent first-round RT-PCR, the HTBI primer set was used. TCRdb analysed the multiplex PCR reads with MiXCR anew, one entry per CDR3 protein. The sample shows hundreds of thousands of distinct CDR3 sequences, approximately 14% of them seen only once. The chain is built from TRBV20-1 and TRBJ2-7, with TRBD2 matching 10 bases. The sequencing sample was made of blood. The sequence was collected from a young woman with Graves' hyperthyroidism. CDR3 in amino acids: CSARDQLAGLYEQYF. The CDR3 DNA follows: TGCAGTGCTAGAGATCAACTAGCGGGGCTTTACGAGCAGTACTTC.